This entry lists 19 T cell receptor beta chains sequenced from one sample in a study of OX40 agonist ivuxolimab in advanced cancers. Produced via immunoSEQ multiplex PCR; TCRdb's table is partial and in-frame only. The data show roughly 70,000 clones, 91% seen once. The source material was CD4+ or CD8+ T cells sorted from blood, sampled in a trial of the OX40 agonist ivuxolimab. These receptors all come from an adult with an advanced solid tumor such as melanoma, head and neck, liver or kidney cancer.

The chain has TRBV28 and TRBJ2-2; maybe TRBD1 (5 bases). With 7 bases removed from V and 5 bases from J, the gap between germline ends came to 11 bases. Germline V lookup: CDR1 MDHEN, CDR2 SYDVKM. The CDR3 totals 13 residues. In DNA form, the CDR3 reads TGTGCCAGCATCCCTGGACAAACCGGGGAGCTGTTTTTT. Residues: CASIPGQTGELFF.

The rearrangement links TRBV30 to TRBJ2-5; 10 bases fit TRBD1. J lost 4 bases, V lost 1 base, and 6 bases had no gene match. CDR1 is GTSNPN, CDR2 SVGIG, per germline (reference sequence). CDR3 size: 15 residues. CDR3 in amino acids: CAWSAGTGVSETQYF. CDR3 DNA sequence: TGTGCCTGGAGTGCAGGGACAGGGGTCTCAGAGACCCAGTACTTC.

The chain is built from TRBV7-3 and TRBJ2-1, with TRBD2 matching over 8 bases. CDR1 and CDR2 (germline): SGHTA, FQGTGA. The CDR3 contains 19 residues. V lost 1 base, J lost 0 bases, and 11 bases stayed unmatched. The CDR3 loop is CASSLRTISGTGSYNEQFF. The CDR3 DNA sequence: TGTGCCAGCAGCTTAAGGACGATTAGCGGGACGGGCTCCTACAATGAGCAGTTCTTC.

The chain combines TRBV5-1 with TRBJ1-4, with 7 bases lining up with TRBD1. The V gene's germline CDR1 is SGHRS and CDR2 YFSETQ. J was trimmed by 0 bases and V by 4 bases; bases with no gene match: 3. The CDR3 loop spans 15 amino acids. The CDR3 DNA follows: TGCGCCAGCAGCAGGGGGACAGCAACTAATGAAAAACTGTTTTTT. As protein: CASSRGTATNEKLFF.

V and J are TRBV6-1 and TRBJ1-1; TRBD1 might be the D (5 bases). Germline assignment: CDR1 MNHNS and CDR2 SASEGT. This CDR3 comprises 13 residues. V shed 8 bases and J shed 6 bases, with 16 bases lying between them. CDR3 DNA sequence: TGTGCCAGCGGGCGAACCGGGGGAGCTGAAGCTTTCTTT. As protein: CASGRTGGAEAFF.

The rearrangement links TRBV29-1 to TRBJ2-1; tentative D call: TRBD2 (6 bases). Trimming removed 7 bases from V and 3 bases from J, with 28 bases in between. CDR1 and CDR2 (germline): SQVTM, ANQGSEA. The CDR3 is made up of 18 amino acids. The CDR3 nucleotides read TGCAGCGCACAGACTAGACGAGCTCTACAGTCCTACTACAATGAGCAGTTCTTC. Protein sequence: CSAQTRRALQSYYNEQFF.

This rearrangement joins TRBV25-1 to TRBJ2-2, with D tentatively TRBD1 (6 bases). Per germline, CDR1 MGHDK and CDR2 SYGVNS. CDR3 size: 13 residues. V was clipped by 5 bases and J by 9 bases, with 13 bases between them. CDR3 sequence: CASSNPQGRELFF. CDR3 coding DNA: TGTGCCAGCAGTAACCCACAGGGCCGGGAGCTGTTTTTT.

The CDR3 loop reads CASSGQGNYEQYF. As DNA, the CDR3 is TGTGCCAGCAGCGGACAGGGAAACTACGAGCAGTACTTC. The chain carries TRBV2 and TRBJ2-7, with TRBD1 matching over 8 bases. V was clipped by 6 bases and J by 3 bases; unmatched bases: 4. Germline assignment: CDR1 SNHLY and CDR2 FYNNEI. The CDR3 contains 13 residues.

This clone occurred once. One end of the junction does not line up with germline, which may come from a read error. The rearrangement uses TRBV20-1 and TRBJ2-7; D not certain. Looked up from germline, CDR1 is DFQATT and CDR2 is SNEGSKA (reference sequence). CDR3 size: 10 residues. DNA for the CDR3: TGCAGTGCCCTCTCGGACGCGTCGGTCTTC. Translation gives CSALSDASVF.

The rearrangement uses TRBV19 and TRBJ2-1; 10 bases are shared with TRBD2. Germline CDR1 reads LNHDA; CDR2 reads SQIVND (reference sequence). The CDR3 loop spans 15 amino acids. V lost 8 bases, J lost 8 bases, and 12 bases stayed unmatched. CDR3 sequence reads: CASSWTSGDLYEQFF. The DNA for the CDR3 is TGTGCCAGTTCTTGGACTAGCGGCGATCTCTATGAGCAGTTCTTC.

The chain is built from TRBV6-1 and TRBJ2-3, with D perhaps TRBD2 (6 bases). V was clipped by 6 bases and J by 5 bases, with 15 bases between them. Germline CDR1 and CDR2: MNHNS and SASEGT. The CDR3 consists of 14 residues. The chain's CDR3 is CASRIREVVDTQYF. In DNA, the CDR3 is TGTGCCAGCAGAATCAGGGAGGTCGTAGATACGCAGTATTTT.

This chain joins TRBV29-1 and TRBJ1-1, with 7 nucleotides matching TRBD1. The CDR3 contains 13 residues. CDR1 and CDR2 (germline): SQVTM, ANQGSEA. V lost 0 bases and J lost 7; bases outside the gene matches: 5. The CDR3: CSVEERDRYEAFF. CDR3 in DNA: TGCAGCGTTGAAGAAAGGGACAGATATGAAGCTTTCTTT.

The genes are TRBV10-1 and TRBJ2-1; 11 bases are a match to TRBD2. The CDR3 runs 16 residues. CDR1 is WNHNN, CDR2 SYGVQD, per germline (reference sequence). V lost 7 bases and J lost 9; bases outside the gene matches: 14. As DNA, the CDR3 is TGCGCCAGCAATAACGGACTAGCGGGCCGCCGTGGTGAGCAGTTCTTC. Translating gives CASNNGLAGRRGEQFF.

CDR3 residues: CASSLDEVAWTGELFF. CDR3 in DNA: TGCGCCAGCAGCTTGGACGAAGTTGCTTGGACCGGGGAGCTGTTTTTT. This rearrangement joins TRBV5-1 to TRBJ2-2, with unresolved D. Trimming cost V 0 bases and J 5 bases, with 14 bases left between them. Germline V gives CDR1 SGHRS, CDR2 YFSETQ. The CDR3 has 16 residues.

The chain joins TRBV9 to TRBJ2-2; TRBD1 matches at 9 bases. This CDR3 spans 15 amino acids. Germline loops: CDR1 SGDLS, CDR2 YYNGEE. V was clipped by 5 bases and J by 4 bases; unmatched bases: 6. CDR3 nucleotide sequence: TGTGCCAGCAGAAAGGGACAGGGCCGCACCGGGGAGCTGTTTTTT. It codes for CASRKGQGRTGELFF. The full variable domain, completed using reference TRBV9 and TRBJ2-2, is DSGVTQTPKHLITATGQRVTLRCSPRSGDLSVYWYQQSLDQGLQFLIQYYNGEERAKGNILERFSAQQFPDLHSELNLSSLELGDSALYFCASRKGQGRTGELFFGEGSRLTVL.

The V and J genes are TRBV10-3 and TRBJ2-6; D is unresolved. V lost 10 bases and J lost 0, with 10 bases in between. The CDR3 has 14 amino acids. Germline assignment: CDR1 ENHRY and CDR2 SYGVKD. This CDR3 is CATSEVSGANVLTF. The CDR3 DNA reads TGTGCCACCTCTGAGGTCTCTGGGGCCAACGTCCTGACTTTC.

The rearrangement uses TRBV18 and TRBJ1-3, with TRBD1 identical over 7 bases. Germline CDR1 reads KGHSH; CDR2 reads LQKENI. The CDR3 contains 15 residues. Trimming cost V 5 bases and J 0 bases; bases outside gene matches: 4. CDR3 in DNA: TGTGCCAGCTCAACCGGGACAGCCTCTGGAAACACCATATATTTT. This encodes CASSTGTASGNTIYF.

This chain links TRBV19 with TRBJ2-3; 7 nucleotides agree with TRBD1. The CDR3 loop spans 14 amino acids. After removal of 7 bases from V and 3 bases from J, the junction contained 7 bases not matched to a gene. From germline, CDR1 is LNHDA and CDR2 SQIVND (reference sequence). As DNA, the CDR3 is TGTGCCAGTAATACCGGGACAGAAACAGATACGCAGTATTTT. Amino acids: CASNTGTETDTQYF.

The CDR3 loop reads CASGPGGLRSDTQYF. CDR3 nucleotide sequence: TGTGCCAGCGGACCGGGAGGGCTTCGGTCAGATACGCAGTATTTT. The genes are TRBV6-5 and TRBJ2-3; 8 positions match TRBD2. The CDR3 runs to 15 residues. Per the germline V gene, CDR1 is MNHEY and CDR2 is SVGAGI. The junction had 11 bases not matched to a gene; V was cut back by 8 bases and J by 4 bases.